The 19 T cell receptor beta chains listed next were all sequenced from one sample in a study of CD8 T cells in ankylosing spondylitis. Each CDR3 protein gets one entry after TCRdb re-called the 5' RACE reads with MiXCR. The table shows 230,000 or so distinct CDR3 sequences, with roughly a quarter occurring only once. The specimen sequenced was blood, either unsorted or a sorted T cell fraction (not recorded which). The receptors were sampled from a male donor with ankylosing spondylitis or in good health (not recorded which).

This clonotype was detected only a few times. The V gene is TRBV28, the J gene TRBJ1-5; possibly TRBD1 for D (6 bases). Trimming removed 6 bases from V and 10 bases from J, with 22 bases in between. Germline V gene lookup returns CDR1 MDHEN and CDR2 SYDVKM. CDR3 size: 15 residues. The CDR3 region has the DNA TGTGCCAGCAGAGCCGAAATACCGCCAGGGGCCCCCCAGCATTTT. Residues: CASRAEIPPGAPQHF.

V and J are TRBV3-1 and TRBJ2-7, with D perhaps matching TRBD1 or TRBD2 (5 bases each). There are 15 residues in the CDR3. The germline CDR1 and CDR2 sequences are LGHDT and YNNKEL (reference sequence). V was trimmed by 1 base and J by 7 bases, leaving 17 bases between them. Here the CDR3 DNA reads TGTGCCAGCAGCCAAGCCCACAGGCAGCCGGGGGAGCAGTACTTC. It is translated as CASSQAHRQPGEQYF.

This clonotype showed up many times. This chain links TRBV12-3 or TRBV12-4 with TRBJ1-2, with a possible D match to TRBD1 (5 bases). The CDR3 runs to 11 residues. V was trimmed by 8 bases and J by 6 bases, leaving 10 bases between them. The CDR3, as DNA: TGTGCCAGCGGCGCAGGGCATGGCTACACCTTC. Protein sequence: CASGAGHGYTF.

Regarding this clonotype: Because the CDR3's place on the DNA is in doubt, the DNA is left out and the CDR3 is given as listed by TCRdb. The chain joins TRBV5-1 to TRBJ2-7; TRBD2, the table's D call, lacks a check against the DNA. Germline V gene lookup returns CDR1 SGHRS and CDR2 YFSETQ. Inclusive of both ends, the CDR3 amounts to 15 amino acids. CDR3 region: CASSLVGAGALSRYF.

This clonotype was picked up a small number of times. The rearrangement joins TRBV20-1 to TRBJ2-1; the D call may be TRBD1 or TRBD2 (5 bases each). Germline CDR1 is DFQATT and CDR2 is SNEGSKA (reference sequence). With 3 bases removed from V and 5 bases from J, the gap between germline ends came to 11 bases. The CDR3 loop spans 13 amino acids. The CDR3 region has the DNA TGCAGTGCTAGGGGACCCTGGGACAATGAGCAGTTCTTC. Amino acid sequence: CSARGPWDNEQFF.

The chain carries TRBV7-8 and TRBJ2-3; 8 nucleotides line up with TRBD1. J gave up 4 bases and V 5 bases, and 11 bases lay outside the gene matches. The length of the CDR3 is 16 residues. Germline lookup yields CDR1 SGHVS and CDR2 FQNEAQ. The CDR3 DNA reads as TGTGCCAGCAGCACCGGACAGGGCTTTATGGCAGATACGCAGTATTTT. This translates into CASSTGQGFMADTQYF.

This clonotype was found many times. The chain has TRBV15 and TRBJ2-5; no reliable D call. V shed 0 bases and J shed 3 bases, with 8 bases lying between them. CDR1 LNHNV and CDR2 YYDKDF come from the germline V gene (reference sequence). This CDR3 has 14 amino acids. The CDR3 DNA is TGTGCCACCAGCAGAGATAGTAGCAAAGAGACCCAGTACTTC. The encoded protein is CATSRDSSKETQYF.

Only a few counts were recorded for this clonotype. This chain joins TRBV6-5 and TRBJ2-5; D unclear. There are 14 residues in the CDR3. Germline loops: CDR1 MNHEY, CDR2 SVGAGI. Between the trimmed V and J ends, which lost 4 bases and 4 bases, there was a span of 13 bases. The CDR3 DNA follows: TGTGCCAGCAGTTCCTCACCTAGAACAGAGACCCAGTACTTC. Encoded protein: CASSSSPRTETQYF.

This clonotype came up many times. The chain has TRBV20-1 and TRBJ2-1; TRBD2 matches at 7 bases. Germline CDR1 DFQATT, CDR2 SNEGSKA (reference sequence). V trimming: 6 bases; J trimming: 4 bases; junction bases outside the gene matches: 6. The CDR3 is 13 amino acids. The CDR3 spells CSADQGGYNEQFF. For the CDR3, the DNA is TGCAGTGCCGATCAGGGAGGGTACAATGAGCAGTTCTTC.

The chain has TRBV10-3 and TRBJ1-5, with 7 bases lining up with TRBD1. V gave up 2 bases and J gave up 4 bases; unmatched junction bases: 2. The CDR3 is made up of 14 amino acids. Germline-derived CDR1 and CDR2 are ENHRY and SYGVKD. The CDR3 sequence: CAISEPTGNQPQHF. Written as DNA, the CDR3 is TGTGCCATCAGTGAGCCGACAGGGAATCAGCCCCAGCATTTT.

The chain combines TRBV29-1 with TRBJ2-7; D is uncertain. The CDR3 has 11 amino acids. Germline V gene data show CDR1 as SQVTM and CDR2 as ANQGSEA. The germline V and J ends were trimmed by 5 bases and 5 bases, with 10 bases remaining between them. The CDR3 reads CSVKLPHEQYF. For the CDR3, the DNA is TGCAGCGTTAAGTTGCCCCACGAGCAGTACTTC.

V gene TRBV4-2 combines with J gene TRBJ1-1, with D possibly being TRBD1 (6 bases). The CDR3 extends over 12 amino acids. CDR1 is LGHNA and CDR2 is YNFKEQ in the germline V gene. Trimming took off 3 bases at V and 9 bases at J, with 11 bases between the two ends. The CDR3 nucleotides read TGTGCCAGCAGCCAGCCGGGGGCAAAAGCTTTCTTT. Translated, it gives CASSQPGAKAFF.

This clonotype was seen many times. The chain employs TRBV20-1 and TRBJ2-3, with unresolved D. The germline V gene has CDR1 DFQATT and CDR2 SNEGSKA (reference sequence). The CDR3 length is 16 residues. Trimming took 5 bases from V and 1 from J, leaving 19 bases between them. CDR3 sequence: CSAPDPRRVGTDTQYF. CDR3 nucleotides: TGCAGTGCTCCGGACCCCCGGCGAGTTGGCACAGATACGCAGTATTTT.

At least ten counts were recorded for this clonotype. CDR3 loop: CASSSRTQYF. Written as DNA, the CDR3 is TGTGCCAGCAGTTCGAGGACCCAGTACTTC. The V gene is TRBV12-3 or TRBV12-4, the J gene TRBJ2-5; no clear D. V lost 4 bases and J 7 bases, leaving 4 bases between the germline ends. CDR3 length: 10 amino acids.

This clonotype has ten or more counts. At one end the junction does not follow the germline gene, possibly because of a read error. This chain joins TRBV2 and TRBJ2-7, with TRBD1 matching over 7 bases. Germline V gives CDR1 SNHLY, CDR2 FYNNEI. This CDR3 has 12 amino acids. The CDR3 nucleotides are TGTGCCAGCAGTGAAGAGTGGACAGGCAAGCACTTC. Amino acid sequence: CASSEEWTGKHF. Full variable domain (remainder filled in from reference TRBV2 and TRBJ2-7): EPEVTQTPSHQVTQMGQEVILRCVPISNHLYFYWYRQILGQKVEFLVSFYNNEISEKSEIFDDQFSVERPDGSNFTLKIRSTKLEDSAMYFCASSEEWTGKHFGPGTRLTVT.

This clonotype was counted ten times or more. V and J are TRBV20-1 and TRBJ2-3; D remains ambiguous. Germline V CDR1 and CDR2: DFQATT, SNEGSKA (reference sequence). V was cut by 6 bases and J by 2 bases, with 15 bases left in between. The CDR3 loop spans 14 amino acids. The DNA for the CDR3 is TGCAGTGCCTTACGTGACATTTACACAGATACGCAGTATTTT. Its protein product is CSALRDIYTDTQYF.

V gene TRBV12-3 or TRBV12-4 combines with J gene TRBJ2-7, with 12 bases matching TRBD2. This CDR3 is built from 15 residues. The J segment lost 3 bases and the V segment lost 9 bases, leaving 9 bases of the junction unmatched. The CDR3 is CASKPTSGGHYEQYF. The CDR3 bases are TGTGCCAGTAAACCGACTAGCGGGGGACACTACGAGCAGTACTTC.

In nucleotides, the CDR3 is TGTGCCAGCAGTGTGGGCGGGTGGAACACTGAAGCTTTCTTT. It codes for CASSVGGWNTEAFF. The rearrangement uses TRBV2 and TRBJ1-1; D gene uncertain. This CDR3 is built from 14 residues. The V gene lost 4 bases and the J gene lost 1 base, with 10 bases spanning the gap. CDR1 and CDR2 (germline): SNHLY, FYNNEI.

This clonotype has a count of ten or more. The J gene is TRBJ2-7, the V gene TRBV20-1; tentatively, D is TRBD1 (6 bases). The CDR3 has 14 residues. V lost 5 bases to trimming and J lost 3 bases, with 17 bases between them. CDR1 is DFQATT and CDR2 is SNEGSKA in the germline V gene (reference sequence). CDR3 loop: CSAHQGGQHYEQYF. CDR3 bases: TGCAGTGCTCACCAAGGAGGACAGCACTACGAGCAGTACTTC.